These T cell receptor beta chains were read from a single sample in a study of blood T cell repertoires in COVID-19. This table comes from immunoSEQ multiplex PCR, and its TCRdb copy is limited to in-frame clones, with some not included. The repertoire holds over 250,000 clones, with about 92% as singletons. The sequenced sample was PBMCs or T cells enriched from blood (not recorded which). These receptors were taken from a man aged 60 to 75 who had recovered from COVID-19. Both conserved end residues are part of each CDR3. A D gene is named only where the DNA matches it firmly. Not all rows give a size; the values are once, few, many and, for expanded clones, a class.

size	V	J	D	DNA	CDR3
NA	TRBV19	TRBJ2-1	TRBD1	TGTGCCAGTAGCAGGTCGGGACAGCCTTACAATGAGCAGTTCTTC	CASSRSGQPYNEQFF
NA	TRBV6-5	TRBJ2-7	TRBD1	TGTGCCAGCAGTTCAAACAGGGGGCGCGGGTACGAGCAGTACTTC	CASSSNRGRGYEQYF
NA	TRBV10-3	TRBJ2-3	TRBD1	TGTGCCATCAGGAACGGACAGGCGAGCACAGATACGCAGTATTTT	CAIRNGQASTDTQYF
NA	TRBV27	TRBJ1-6	TRBD1	TGTGCCAGCAGTCTCGGAGGGGGCGGATCACCCCTCCACTTT	CASSLGGGGSPLHF
NA	TRBV6-5	TRBJ2-5	TRBD1	TGTGCCAGCAGTTTGACAGGGGGCGCGAGGGAGACCCAGTACTTC	CASSLTGGARETQYF
once	TRBV19	TRBJ1-6	NA	TGTGCCAGTGGGCCTCTGACCCCTGCGGGTAATTCACCCCTCCACTTT	CASGPLTPAGNSPLHF
NA	TRBV14	TRBJ2-3	TRBD2	TGTGCCAGCAGCCAAGACGAGAAGCGGGGATACACAGATACGCAGTATTTT	CASSQDEKRGYTDTQYF
NA	TRBV9	TRBJ2-5	NA	TGTGCCAGCAGCGTAATTCCCCCAGACAGGCGGTTCCAAGAGACCCAGTACTTC	CASSVIPPDRRFQETQYF
NA	TRBV19	TRBJ1-2	NA	TGTGCCAGTAGTCCCCCGTTGGGAGTCGGATATGGCTACACCTTC	CASSPPLGVGYGYTF
NA	TRBV27	TRBJ2-7	NA	TGTGCCAGCAGTTTTCAGGGGGGCCAATCCTACGAGCAGTACTTC	CASSFQGGQSYEQYF
NA	TRBV5-6	TRBJ2-7	NA	TGTGCCAGCAGCTTGGGGACTCTGAGCTCCTACGAGCAGTACTTC	CASSLGTLSSYEQYF
NA	TRBV5-6	TRBJ2-1	TRBD2	TGTGCCAGCAGCCGATCCGAAGGGACTAGCGGGAGTGGTGAGCAGTTCTTC	CASSRSEGTSGSGEQFF
NA	TRBV19	TRBJ2-1	NA	TGTGCCAGTAGTATAGTGGGGGGTCCCTACAATGAGCAGTTCTTC	CASSIVGGPYNEQFF
NA	TRBV4-2	TRBJ1-3	TRBD1	TGTGCCAGCAGCGCCCGACAGGGGGCCTTCGAGGGCCTTGGAAACACCATATATTTT	CASSARQGAFEGLGNTIYF
NA	TRBV7-9	TRBJ2-1	TRBD2	TGTGCCAGCAGCAACGGCTTTATCCGACTAGCGGGGAGGCACAATGAGCAGTTCTTC	CASSNGFIRLAGRHNEQFF
NA	TRBV12-3/TRBV12-4	TRBJ1-6	NA	TGTGCCAGCAGCGACTCGGCCCTCCACTTT	CASSDSALHF
NA	TRBV2	TRBJ1-5	NA	TGTGCCAGCACAGTCGGGGGAGGGAGCAATCAGCCCCAGCATTTT	CASTVGGGSNQPQHF
NA	TRBV3-1/TRBV3-2	TRBJ2-7	NA	TGTGCCAGCAGCCAAGGGACTCTGGGGACTTACGAGCAGTACTTC	CASSQGTLGTYEQYF
NA	TRBV18	TRBJ2-2	TRBD2	TGTGCCAGCTCACCTGGACTAGCGCGGACCGGGGAGCTGTTTTTT	CASSPGLARTGELFF
NA	TRBV30	TRBJ1-1	TRBD1	TGTGCCTGGAGTATCCTGGACAGGCCGGACACTGAAGCTTTCTTT	CAWSILDRPDTEAFF
NA	TRBV6-5	TRBJ2-5	TRBD1	TGTGCCAGCAGTCGGACAGGGCGGGAGACCCAGTACTTC	CASSRTGRETQYF
NA	TRBV30	TRBJ2-5	TRBD2	TGTGCCTGGAGTGGACTGGGACTAGCGGGAGGGTTCCAGTACTTC	CAWSGLGLAGGFQYF
NA	TRBV27	TRBJ1-5	NA	TGTGCCAGCAGTTTATCGGGGGGTGGGCAGCCCCAGCATTTT	CASSLSGGGQPQHF
few	TRBV19	TRBJ1-2	NA	TGTGCCAGTAGTACCTGGGGAGGATCGGGATATGGCTACACCTTC	CASSTWGGSGYGYTF
few	TRBV5-1	TRBJ1-1	NA	TGCGCCAGCAGCTTGTGGCAGGGTGACCTGGGGACTGAAGCTTTCTTT	CASSLWQGDLGTEAFF
NA	TRBV5-6	TRBJ1-5	NA	TGTGCCAGCAGCTTGGCGGGGAGCAAGCCCCAGCATTTT	CASSLAGSKPQHF
once	TRBV6-6	TRBJ1-4	NA	TGTGCCAGCAGTGCCGGGGGGCGCGCGTCCGAAAAACTGTTTTTT	CASSAGGRASEKLFF
NA	TRBV5-8	TRBJ2-1	TRBD2	TGTGCCAGCAGCTTGTACAATAGCGGGAGGGCCGGGTTAATTGAGCAGTTCTTC	CASSLYNSGRAGLIEQFF
NA	TRBV7-9	TRBJ1-3	NA	TGTGCCAGCAGCTTAGCAGGGGCTGGAAACACCATATATTTT	CASSLAGAGNTIYF
NA	TRBV3-1/TRBV3-2	TRBJ2-7	TRBD1	TGTGCCAGCAGCCCGCACACGCGGGTGGACAGGGTCGGGGAGCAGTACTTC	CASSPHTRVDRVGEQYF
NA	TRBV11-3	TRBJ2-5	TRBD1	TGTGCCAGCAGCTTCGCAGGGGGCTTCCAAGAGACCCAGTACTTC	CASSFAGGFQETQYF
NA	TRBV10-3	TRBJ1-1	NA	TGTGCCATCAGTCGGGGTGGCGGGACTGAAGCTTTCTTT	CAISRGGGTEAFF
NA	TRBV19	TRBJ1-6	TRBD1	TGTGCCAGTAGTATTTCCGGGACAGCCTATAATTCACCCCTCCACTTT	CASSISGTAYNSPLHF
NA	TRBV12-3/TRBV12-4	TRBJ1-2	TRBD1	TGTGCCAGCAGTTCGGGACAGGGGAGTGGCTACACCTTC	CASSSGQGSGYTF
once	TRBV19	TRBJ2-1	TRBD2	TGTGCCAGTAGTCCTCCAGCGGGGAAGTACAATGAGCAGTTCTTC	CASSPPAGKYNEQFF
NA	TRBV7-9	TRBJ2-6	NA	TGTGCCAGCAGCGCTGACTTACACTCTGGGGCCAACGTCCTGACTTTC	CASSADLHSGANVLTF
NA	TRBV5-1	TRBJ2-1	TRBD2	TGCGCCTCCGCGGGGGGCAATGAGCAGTTCTTC	CASAGGNEQFF
NA	TRBV10-3	TRBJ2-3	TRBD1	TGTGCCATCAGGGCCGGGACAGGGTTGACAGATACGCAGTATTTT	CAIRAGTGLTDTQYF
NA	TRBV4-2	TRBJ2-3	TRBD2	TGTGCCAGCAGCCAAGAACTGAGGCTAGCGGGTTACACAGATACGCAGTATTTT	CASSQELRLAGYTDTQYF
NA	TRBV5-4	TRBJ1-4	TRBD1	TGTGCCATGACAGGGCCCAATGAAAAACTGTTTTTT	CAMTGPNEKLFF
NA	TRBV7-9	TRBJ2-1	TRBD2	TGTGCCAGCAGCTTAACTAGCGTGGTGGCCGATAACAATGAGCAGTTCTTC	CASSLTSVVADNNEQFF
NA	TRBV6-1	TRBJ1-5	NA	TGTGCCAGCAGTGAGAGGGCCAGGCCCCAGCATTTT	CASSERARPQHF
NA	TRBV6-5	TRBJ2-3	NA	TGTGCCACCTTAGCGGATAGCACAGATACGCAGTATTTT	CATLADSTDTQYF
NA	TRBV6-5	TRBJ1-5	TRBD1	TGTGCCAGCCGCGGGGGACAGGGAGTCCCTCAGCCCCAGCATTTT	CASRGGQGVPQPQHF
NA	TRBV10-3	TRBJ1-6	TRBD1	TGTGCCATCAGTTGGGACAGGGCAAATTCACCCCTCCACTTT	CAISWDRANSPLHF
NA	TRBV7-8	TRBJ1-1	NA	TGTGCCAGTTCTTACTACAGGGACGAAGCTTTCTTT	CASSYYRDEAFF
NA	TRBV5-1	TRBJ2-3	NA	TGCGCCAGCAGTCTATCCCGCACAGATACGCAGTATTTT	CASSLSRTDTQYF
NA	TRBV3-1/TRBV3-2	TRBJ1-6	TRBD1	TGTGCCAGCAGCCGACAGGGTGTTTCACCCCTCCACTTT	CASSRQGVSPLHF